This T cell receptor beta chain was sequenced in a study of T-cell reconstitution after alpha-beta-depleted transplantation in children. The TCRbeta library incorporated unique molecular identifiers. From the PCR reads, TCRdb called clonotypes with MiXCR, one entry per CDR3 protein. The sample includes around 680,000 distinct CDR3 sequences, approximately 17% of them seen just once. The receptor's source is a human donor who donated a stem cell graft to a child with acute myeloid leukemia. The sample here was PBMCs from the stem cell graft donor, taken from the stem cell graft.

The CDR3 sequence: CASSQDRTRGSSYNEQFF. The CDR3 DNA sequence: TGCGCCAGCAGCCAAGATCGGACGCGGGGGAGCTCCTACAATGAGCAGTTCTTC. The chain recombines TRBV4-1 with TRBJ2-1, with 7 bases that match TRBD2. V lost 0 bases and J lost 0; bases outside the gene matches: 8. The V gene's germline CDR1 is MGHRA and CDR2 YSYEKL. The CDR3 has 18 amino acids.